A single sample is the source of the 24 T cell receptor beta chains below, sequenced in a study of blood T cell repertoires in COVID-19. Here immunoSEQ multiplex PCR was the method, and the copy in TCRdb shows in-frame clones only, minus some. The sample carries 150,000 to 200,000 clones, more than 80% recorded once. Sequences were obtained from peripheral blood. These TCRs come from a human donor in a cohort sampled during active COVID-19.

The rearrangement links TRBV27 to TRBJ2-1, with D unresolved. Germline CDR1 is MNHEY and CDR2 is SMNVEV (reference sequence). The germline V and J ends were trimmed by 8 bases and 3 bases, with 20 bases remaining between them. The CDR3 has 16 amino acids. The chain's CDR3 is CASAVLTNLGYNEQFF. The CDR3 DNA is TGTGCCAGCGCTGTCCTAACTAACTTAGGCTACAATGAGCAGTTCTTC.

This rearrangement joins TRBV24-1 to TRBJ1-5; a weak D match, TRBD1 (5 bases). The CDR3 has 14 amino acids. Germline V gene lookup returns CDR1 KGHDR and CDR2 SFDVKD. Trimming shortened V by 3 bases and J by 7 bases, and 12 bases separated the two germline ends. CDR3 region: CATSDEGAGQPQHF. In DNA, the CDR3 is TGTGCCACCAGTGATGAAGGGGCAGGGCAGCCCCAGCATTTT.

The chain joins TRBV5-1 to TRBJ2-1; TRBD1 agrees at 10 bases. CDR3 size: 16 residues. V shed 0 bases and J 6 bases; nucleotides not matched to a gene: 6. Germline values: CDR1 SGHRS, CDR2 YFSETQ. The CDR3 region is CASSLGVGQGINEQFF. CDR3 sequence (DNA): TGCGCCAGCAGCTTGGGGGTGGGACAGGGGATCAATGAGCAGTTCTTC.

The chain recombines TRBV5-6 with TRBJ2-2; a possible D gene is TRBD1 (6 bases). Germline CDR1 SGHDT, CDR2 YYEEEE. The CDR3 runs 15 residues. Trimming shortened V by 1 base and J by 4 bases, and 11 bases separated the two germline ends. The DNA for the CDR3 is TGTGCCAGCAGCTTGAGACAGGTGACCACCGGGGAGCTGTTTTTT. Its protein is CASSLRQVTTGELFF. Filled out from reference TRBV5-6 and TRBJ2-2, the complete variable domain reads DAGVTQSPTHLIKTRGQQVTLRCSPKSGHDTVSWYQQALGQGPQFIFQYYEEEERQRGNFPDRFSGHQFPNYSSELNVNALLLGDSALYLCASSLRQVTTGELFFGEGSRLTVL.

The chain carries TRBV27 and TRBJ2-7, with D possibly being TRBD1 (6 bases). Germline values: CDR1 MNHEY, CDR2 SMNVEV (reference sequence). This CDR3 contains 13 residues. Between the trimmed V and J ends, which lost 6 bases and 4 bases, there was a span of 13 bases. The CDR3 DNA reads as TGTGCCAGCAGAGGAACAGGGTTGTACGAGCAGTACTTC. Amino acid sequence: CASRGTGLYEQYF.

The chain uses TRBV19 and TRBJ2-1, with a tentative D call TRBD2 (7 bases). Trimming cost V 8 bases and J 9 bases, with 17 bases left between them. In germline, CDR1 is LNHDA, CDR2 SQIVND (reference sequence). The CDR3 is 13 residues long. CDR3 loop: CASRGATRGEQFF. The CDR3 nucleotides read TGTGCCAGTCGGGGGGCTACGCGGGGTGAGCAGTTCTTC.

The chain uses TRBV5-4 and TRBJ1-3; no firm D call. The length of the CDR3 is 14 residues. Germline CDR1 is SGHNT and CDR2 is YYREEE (reference sequence). V shed 0 bases and J shed 3 bases, with 7 bases lying between them. CDR3 bases: TGTGCCAGCAGCTTGGTAGGAGATGGAAACACCATATATTTT. Translation: CASSLVGDGNTIYF.

This rearrangement joins TRBV14 to TRBJ2-7; 11 nucleotides line up with TRBD2. The CDR3 is 20 residues long. Germline V gene data show CDR1 as SGHDN and CDR2 as FVKESK. The V segment lost 6 bases and the J segment 6 bases; nucleotides outside the gene matches: 25. CDR3 DNA: TGTGCCAGCAGGGAGACCCCTTATAGCGGGAGGGTCTTTAGGGGATGCGAGCAGTACTTC. It encodes CASRETPYSGRVFRGCEQYF. The whole variable domain, filled in from reference TRBV14 and TRBJ2-7, reads EAGVTQFPSHSVIEKGQTVTLRCDPISGHDNLYWYRRVMGKEIKFLLHFVKESKQDESGMPNNRFLAERTGGTYSTLKVQPAELEDSGVYFCASRETPYSGRVFRGCEQYFGPGTRLTVT.

This clone was recorded a few times. The genes are TRBV27 and TRBJ2-5; a weak D match, TRBD1 (5 bases). Germline V gene lookup returns CDR1 MNHEY and CDR2 SMNVEV (reference sequence). The CDR3 is 15 amino acids. V was pared by 4 bases and J by 2 bases, with 14 bases between. In DNA form, the CDR3 reads TGTGCCAGCAGTTCGGCCCAGGACAAACAAGAGACCCAGTACTTC. Amino acid sequence: CASSSAQDKQETQYF.

The V call is TRBV3-1 (or the pseudogene TRBV3-2), the J call TRBJ2-5; D unclear. CDR3 length: 12 amino acids. The germline gives CDR1 LGHDT, CDR2 YNNKEL (reference sequence). V was cut by 4 bases and J by 2 bases, with 5 bases left in between. CDR3 sequence reads: CASSPEQETQYF. The CDR3 region has the DNA TGTGCCAGCAGCCCGGAGCAAGAGACCCAGTACTTC.

The V and J genes are TRBV11-2 and TRBJ1-5; 7 bases are a match to TRBD1. CDR1 SGHAT and CDR2 FQNNGV come from the germline V gene. This CDR3 has 13 residues. Germline trimming cut 5 bases from V and 4 bases from J; bases unmatched to any gene: 2. As DNA, the CDR3 is TGTGCCAGCAGCGGACAGGTTAATCAGCCCCAGCATTTT. Translation gives CASSGQVNQPQHF.

V and J are TRBV28 and TRBJ2-7; TRBD1 agrees at 8 bases. The CDR3 has 14 amino acids. The V gene's germline CDR1 is MDHEN and CDR2 SYDVKM. The ends lost 7 bases at V and 6 bases at J; junction bases unmatched: 11. Here the CDR3 DNA reads TGTGCCAGCAACACCAGGGGGCTATATGGCGAGCAGTACTTC. This gives the protein CASNTRGLYGEQYF.

The chain uses TRBV7-3 and TRBJ2-2; 9 bases agree with TRBD2. The V gene's germline CDR1 is SGHTA and CDR2 FQGTGA. V was pared by 6 bases and J by 5 bases, with 7 bases of the junction left unmatched. This CDR3 has 15 amino acids. CDR3 DNA sequence: TGTGCCAGCAGAGTTAGCGGGAGTAGGACCGGGGAGCTGTTTTTT. Translated, it gives CASRVSGSRTGELFF.

This clone has just one count. This chain uses TRBV7-6 with TRBJ1-5; 7 nucleotides match TRBD1. J gave up 0 bases and V 4 bases, and 3 bases lay outside the gene matches. This CDR3 spans 15 amino acids. CDR1 and CDR2 (germline): SGHVS, FNYEAQ. The chain's CDR3 is CASSSGTDSNQPQHF. The CDR3 region has the DNA TGTGCCAGCAGCTCCGGGACAGATAGCAATCAGCCCCAGCATTTT. The full variable domain, in which reference TRBV7-6 and TRBJ1-5 provide the parts outside the CDR3, is GAGVSQSPRYKVTKRGQDVALRCDPISGHVSLYWYRQALGQGPEFLTYFNYEAQQDKSGLPNDRFSAERPEGSISTLTIQRTEQRDSAMYRCASSSGTDSNQPQHFGDGTRLSIL.

This clone was counted between two and nine times. J is TRBJ2-3 and V is TRBV5-6; D ambiguous. Germline V gene lookup returns CDR1 SGHDT and CDR2 YYEEEE. The CDR3 extends over 12 amino acids. Between the trimmed V and J ends, which lost 0 bases and 7 bases, there was a span of 6 bases. CDR3 amino acids: CASSLGAYTQYF. In DNA form, the CDR3 reads TGTGCCAGCAGCTTGGGGGCTTATACGCAGTATTTT.

A single count supports this clone. The V gene is TRBV21-1, the J gene TRBJ2-7; the table's D gene call, TRBD1, was not cross checked with the DNA. TRBV21-1 is given as a pseudogene. This CDR3 contains 16 residues. CDR3 nucleotide sequence: TGTGCCAGCAGCAAAGTAAACAGGCTAAGCTCCTACGAGCAGTACTTC. It is translated as CASSKVNRLSSYEQYF.

The chain has TRBV4-3 and TRBJ1-2; D is unresolved. The V gene's germline CDR1 is LGHNA and CDR2 YSLEER. This CDR3 region has 14 residues. Trimming removed 1 base at V and 2 bases at J, with 8 bases between. DNA of the CDR3: TGCGCCAGCAGCCAAGTCCAGGAAAACTATGGCTACACCTTC. Translation: CASSQVQENYGYTF.

This clone was observed a single time. This chain links TRBV5-1 with TRBJ2-1; 7 bases align to TRBD1. The CDR3 has 15 residues. The germline gives CDR1 SGHRS, CDR2 YFSETQ. V lost 1 base, J lost 7 bases, and 8 bases stayed unmatched. DNA of the CDR3: TGCGCCAGCAGCTTGAAACAGGGGTTGGTGAATGAGCAGTTCTTC. It yields the protein CASSLKQGLVNEQFF.

This rearrangement joins TRBV28 to TRBJ2-1, with 7 nucleotides matching TRBD2. CDR1 and CDR2 from the germline V gene are MDHEN and SYDVKM. The CDR3 has 13 amino acids. CDR3 sequence (DNA): TGTGGGGCTGGGGGGGGCTCCTACAATGAGCAGTTCTTC. Its translation is CGAGGGSYNEQFF.

This clone has a single count. The chain joins TRBV4-1 to TRBJ1-1, with 7 bases that match TRBD1. There are 16 residues in the CDR3. CDR1 MGHRA and CDR2 YSYEKL come from the germline V gene. The junction had 4 bases not matched to a gene; V was cut back by 0 bases and J by 0 bases. CDR3 coding DNA: TGCGCCAGCAGCCAAGAGGGACAGATAATGAACACTGAAGCTTTCTTT. The encoded protein is CASSQEGQIMNTEAFF.

V gene TRBV5-1 combines with J gene TRBJ1-1; 7 nucleotides agree with TRBD1. V was clipped by 4 bases and J by 3 bases; unmatched bases: 9. The germline V gene encodes CDR1 SGHRS and CDR2 YFSETQ. The CDR3 has 15 amino acids. The CDR3 is CASSPSFRGDTEAFF. As DNA, the CDR3 is TGCGCCAGCAGCCCCAGTTTCAGGGGGGACACTGAAGCTTTCTTT.

This clone was counted a single time. The chain carries TRBV13 and TRBJ2-3; D unclear. From germline, CDR1 is PRHDT and CDR2 FYEKMQ (reference sequence). Trimming stripped 5 bases from V and 3 bases from J, with 3 bases between. This CDR3 has 11 residues. CDR3 nucleotides: TGTGCCAGCAGCATAACAGATACGCAGTATTTT. It yields the protein CASSITDTQYF. The entire variable domain, with the rest obtained from reference TRBV13 and TRBJ2-3, is as follows: AAGVIQSPRHLIKEKRETATLKCYPIPRHDTVYWYQQGPGQDPQFLISFYEKMQSDKGSIPDRFSAQQFSDYHSELNMSSLELGDSALYFCASSITDTQYFGPGTRLTVL.

The chain uses TRBV7-6 and TRBJ1-3; 7 positions match TRBD1. Germline CDR1 and CDR2: SGHVS and FNYEAQ. The CDR3 has 16 residues. Unmatched junction bases numbered 7, after V lost 5 bases and J lost 0 bases. CDR3 DNA sequence: TGTGCCAGCAGCACTTACCGGGACAGCTCTGGAAACACCATATATTTT. Protein product: CASSTYRDSSGNTIYF.

This rearrangement joins TRBV30 to TRBJ2-7; the D gene is possibly TRBD2 (6 bases). CDR1 and CDR2 (germline): GTSNPN, SVGIG (reference sequence). CDR3 size: 14 residues. Trimming took off 0 bases at V and 4 bases at J, with 13 bases between the two ends. DNA of the CDR3: TGTGCCTGGAGTGTAGCGGAGGGGAGTTACGAGCAGTACTTC. Amino acid sequence: CAWSVAEGSYEQYF.